This TCR beta chain was recorded in a study of early stage breast cancer tumors. Notes on the study in general: Most shared enriched TCRB sequences were commonly generated ones. Functional markers like CD4, CD8 and FOXP3 were missed in bulk sequencing.

This CDR3 has 17 amino acids. The trim removed 4 bases at V and 0 bases at J, leaving 10 bases unmatched. The germline V gene encodes CDR1 KGHSH and CDR2 LQKENI. Remarks on this clone: Its antigen is as yet unknown.

Sequenced by immunoSEQ multiplex PCR; TCRdb stores in-frame clones only, minus some. The sample contains approximately 52,000 clones, 83% of which appear only once. Sequencing input: blood. The V and J genes are TRBV18 and TRBJ2-3; 7 bases match TRBD1. The origin of this receptor is a person between 50 and 60 years old with breast cancer. In nucleotides, the CDR3 is TGTGCCAGCTCACAAGGTTCGACAGGGCGGAGCACAGATACGCAGTATTTT. Translating gives CASSQGSTGRSTDTQYF.